Listed here are 32 T cell receptor beta chains from one sample, sequenced in a study of OX40 agonist ivuxolimab in advanced cancers. Profiling relied on immunoSEQ multiplex PCR, and the TCRdb table lists in-frame clones only, not all of them. This sample has about 15,000 clones, with roughly 60% found just once. Material: CD4+ or CD8+ T cells sorted from blood, obtained in a trial of the OX40 agonist ivuxolimab. These receptors all stem from an adult with an advanced solid tumor such as melanoma, head and neck, liver or kidney cancer.

The chain carries TRBV28 and TRBJ2-2, with 10 bases lining up with TRBD1. Looked up from germline, CDR1 is MDHEN and CDR2 is SYDVKM. The CDR3 is 17 amino acids. The ends lost 4 bases at V and 2 bases at J; junction bases unmatched: 7. This CDR3 is CASSSATGGLNTGELFF. CDR3 in DNA: TGTGCCAGCAGTTCCGCGACAGGGGGCCTTAACACCGGGGAGCTGTTTTTT.

The chain has TRBV25-1 and TRBJ1-2; D is uncertain. This CDR3 spans 12 amino acids. V was trimmed by 6 bases and J by 2 bases, leaving 7 bases between them. The germline V gene has CDR1 MGHDK and CDR2 SYGVNS. The CDR3 nucleotides read TGTGCCAGCAGGCCCGACAACTATGGCTACACCTTC. Translating it yields CASRPDNYGYTF.

The rearrangement uses TRBV11-2 and TRBJ2-7, with 10 positions matching TRBD2. This CDR3 contains 14 residues. Germline assignment: CDR1 SGHAT and CDR2 FQNNGV. V lost 5 bases and J lost 3; bases outside the gene matches: 4. CDR3 loop: CASSQLAGLYEQYF. The CDR3 DNA reads as TGTGCCAGCAGCCAACTAGCGGGGCTCTACGAGCAGTACTTC.

This clone came up once. The genes are TRBV11-2 and TRBJ2-7; D is possibly TRBD2 (7 bases). CDR1 SGHAT and CDR2 FQNNGV come from the germline V gene. V was shortened by 6 bases and J by 2 bases, with 14 bases between the two germline ends. The CDR3 sequence is 14 residues long. CDR3: CASRIGGPAYEQYF. In DNA, the CDR3 is TGTGCCAGCAGAATCGGGGGGCCTGCCTACGAGCAGTACTTC. Supplemented by reference TRBV11-2 and TRBJ2-7, the full variable domain reads EAGVAQSPRYKIIEKRQSVAFWCNPISGHATLYWYQQILGQGPKLLIQFQNNGVVDDSQLPKDRFSAERLKGVDSTLKIQPAKLEDSAVYLCASRIGGPAYEQYFGPGTRLTVT.

In its sample, this clone was seen a few times. Written as DNA, the CDR3 is TGTGCCAGAGGCGGGACAAACACTGAAGCTTTCTTT. Its translation is CARGGTNTEAFF. The chain recombines TRBV2 with TRBJ1-1; TRBD1 is a possible D gene (6 bases). The CDR3 has 12 residues. Trimming took off 9 bases at V and 2 bases at J, with 10 bases between the two ends. The V gene's germline CDR1 is SNHLY and CDR2 FYNNEI.

The V gene is TRBV5-4, the J gene TRBJ2-7; 7 positions agree with TRBD2. The CDR3 length is 13 residues. V lost 10 bases to trimming and J lost 1 base; unmatched junction nucleotides: 8. Germline V gene sequence: CDR1 SGHNT, CDR2 YYREEE (reference sequence). CDR3 nucleotides: TGTGCCGTCGGCGGGGGTCAATCCTACGAGCAGTACTTC. It encodes CAVGGGQSYEQYF.

This clone appeared a few times. The chain joins TRBV5-5 to TRBJ2-7; D is ambiguous. Per the germline V gene, CDR1 is SGHKS and CDR2 is YYEKEE (reference sequence). The CDR3 runs to 13 residues. The V gene lost 4 bases and the J gene lost 2 bases, with 10 bases spanning the gap. The CDR3 region has the DNA TGTGCCAGCAGCGATTCATACGCCTACGAGCAGTACTTC. Its protein product is CASSDSYAYEQYF.

This clone was seen a handful of times. The gene calls are TRBV6-5 and TRBJ1-1, with D unresolved. Germline V CDR1 and CDR2: MNHEY, SVGAGI. The CDR3 spans 13 residues. Trimming took 5 bases from V and 2 from J, leaving 9 bases between them. CDR3 nucleotide sequence: TGTGCCAGCAGTACGACACAAAACACTGAAGCTTTCTTT. The encoded protein is CASSTTQNTEAFF.

V usage is TRBV5-4 and J usage is TRBJ2-5; D is unresolved. Germline-derived CDR1 and CDR2 are SGHNT and YYREEE (reference sequence). V lost 0 bases, J lost 4 bases, and 10 bases lay in between. This CDR3 region has 14 residues. The CDR3 sequence is CASSLEVAPETQYF. Written as DNA, the CDR3 is TGTGCCAGCAGCTTGGAGGTAGCCCCAGAGACCCAGTACTTC.

The rearrangement links TRBV9 to TRBJ2-3; no definite D call. Germline assignment: CDR1 SGDLS and CDR2 YYNGEE. Between the trimmed V and J ends, which lost 0 bases and 4 bases, there was a span of 12 bases. The CDR3 extends over 15 amino acids. The CDR3 bases are TGTGCCAGCAGCGTAGAGGCTAGATCTGCAGATACGCAGTATTTT. It codes for CASSVEARSADTQYF.

This chain uses TRBV2 with TRBJ2-3; 7 bases agree with TRBD2. Germline V gene lookup returns CDR1 SNHLY and CDR2 FYNNEI. Losses at the gene ends were 3 bases for V and 2 bases for J; bases not matched to a gene: 11. The CDR3 has 17 amino acids. CDR3 sequence reads: CASSDRASGSFTDTQYF. CDR3 nucleotides: TGTGCCAGCAGTGATAGGGCTAGCGGCTCGTTCACAGATACGCAGTATTTT.

This clone was seen a handful of times. The chain uses TRBV2 and TRBJ1-2; no firm D call. This CDR3 region has 14 residues. The V end lost 2 bases, the J end lost 0 bases, and 7 bases lay between the germline ends. From germline, CDR1 is SNHLY and CDR2 FYNNEI. The CDR3 loop is CASSERPPNYGYTF. The CDR3 coding sequence is TGTGCCAGCAGTGAACGGCCCCCTAACTATGGCTACACCTTC.

The chain is built from TRBV2 and TRBJ2-7; D unresolved. V lost 1 base to trimming and J lost 3 bases, with 10 bases between them. CDR1 and CDR2 from the germline V gene are SNHLY and FYNNEI. The CDR3 length is 14 residues. CDR3: CASSEESTVYEQYF. In DNA, the CDR3 is TGTGCCAGCAGTGAAGAATCAACAGTCTACGAGCAGTACTTC.

This clone is medium-sized. The chain is built from TRBV7-9 and TRBJ1-5, with 9 bases matching TRBD1. The CDR3 is made up of 14 amino acids. J was trimmed by 6 bases and V by 5 bases; bases with no gene match: 5. Germline lookup yields CDR1 SEHNR and CDR2 FQNEAQ (reference sequence). The CDR3 spells CASSPGTGRQPQHF. The CDR3 region has the DNA TGTGCCAGCAGCCCCGGGACAGGGCGTCAGCCCCAGCATTTT.

The V call is TRBV4-1, the J call TRBJ2-7; 12 bases map to TRBD2. Germline V gene lookup returns CDR1 MGHRA and CDR2 YSYEKL. J was trimmed by 2 bases and V by 3 bases; bases with no gene match: 5. The CDR3 spans 16 residues. The DNA for the CDR3 is TGCGCCAGCAGCCAGGAACTAGCGGGGGGTCCCTACGAGCAGTACTTC. Translated: CASSQELAGGPYEQYF.

The chain has TRBV7-1 and TRBJ2-3; perhaps TRBD2 as D (6 bases). TRBV7-1 is annotated as an ORF whose role is uncertain. Trimming removed 5 bases at V and 3 bases at J, with 21 bases between. The CDR3 consists of 17 residues. CDR3 protein: CASSQTTDYKATDTQYF. The CDR3, as DNA: TGTGCCAGCAGCCAGACAACGGACTACAAAGCGACAGATACGCAGTATTTT.

V gene TRBV7-9 combines with J gene TRBJ2-5; D not certain. Germline V lookup: CDR1 SEHNR, CDR2 FQNEAQ (reference sequence). Trimming pared 3 bases from V and 5 bases from J, leaving 4 bases between. CDR3 size: 11 residues. DNA for the CDR3: TGTGCCAGCAGCTTCTCGGAGACCCAGTACTTC. Protein product: CASSFSETQYF.

This clone was picked up a small number of times. The chain recombines TRBV19 with TRBJ1-1; D is unresolved. The CDR3 is 13 amino acids. The germline CDR1 and CDR2 sequences are LNHDA and SQIVND (reference sequence). The germline V and J ends were trimmed by 5 bases and 4 bases, with 11 bases remaining between them. CDR3 nucleotide sequence: TGTGCCAGTAGTCTAGTTGACGCCACTGAAGCTTTCTTT. It codes for CASSLVDATEAFF.

V gene TRBV4-1 combines with J gene TRBJ1-6, with a possible D match to TRBD1 (6 bases). The V end lost 2 bases, the J end lost 13 bases, and 18 bases lay between the germline ends. This CDR3 has 15 residues. Germline V gene lookup returns CDR1 MGHRA and CDR2 YSYEKL. This chain's CDR3 is CASSQQLAPQGPLHF. The CDR3 bases are TGCGCCAGCAGCCAACAACTTGCCCCCCAGGGGCCCCTCCACTTT.

The V and J genes are TRBV5-5 and TRBJ2-1; D not certain. CDR1 and CDR2 (germline): SGHKS, YYEKEE (reference sequence). The V and J ends lost 4 bases and 7 bases respectively, with 6 bases between them. This CDR3 spans 11 amino acids. This CDR3 reads CASSPLNEQFF. In DNA, the CDR3 is TGTGCCAGCAGCCCCCTTAATGAGCAGTTCTTC.

The rearrangement joins TRBV5-6 to TRBJ1-3, with D hard to call. V dropped 3 bases and J dropped 4 bases, with 14 bases sitting between them. Germline loops: CDR1 SGHDT, CDR2 YYEEEE. The CDR3 runs 15 residues. The chain's CDR3 is CASSSGALLGNTIYF. CDR3 DNA sequence: TGTGCCAGCAGCTCTGGTGCCTTGCTCGGAAACACCATATATTTT. Supplemented by reference TRBV5-6 and TRBJ1-3, the full variable domain reads DAGVTQSPTHLIKTRGQQVTLRCSPKSGHDTVSWYQQALGQGPQFIFQYYEEEERQRGNFPDRFSGHQFPNYSSELNVNALLLGDSALYLCASSSGALLGNTIYFGEGSWLTVV.

The genes are TRBV19 and TRBJ1-5; D is uncertain. Germline CDR1 and CDR2: LNHDA and SQIVND (reference sequence). CDR3 length: 15 residues. The ends were cut back, 2 bases at V and 2 bases at J, with 10 bases in the middle. This CDR3 reads CASSILLLGNQPQHF. The CDR3 DNA sequence: TGTGCCAGTAGTATACTTTTATTGGGCAATCAGCCCCAGCATTTT.

The chain recombines TRBV11-2 with TRBJ2-1, with TRBD1 matching 9 bases. Germline V gene lookup returns CDR1 SGHAT and CDR2 FQNNGV. V lost 6 bases to trimming and J lost 4 bases; unmatched junction nucleotides: 10. There are 16 residues in the CDR3. CDR3 sequence reads: CASRDHSGTGYNEQFF. The CDR3 region has the DNA TGTGCCAGCAGAGACCATTCCGGGACAGGGTACAATGAGCAGTTCTTC.

This clone was found a few times. The identical CDR3 is also encoded by other nucleotide sequences in the sample. This chain links TRBV4-3 with TRBJ2-2; tentative D call: TRBD1 (5 bases). V was trimmed by 3 bases and J by 1 base, leaving 6 bases between them. Germline lookup yields CDR1 LGHNA and CDR2 YSLEER. This CDR3 has 14 amino acids. CDR3 protein: CASSHGQNTGELFF. The DNA of the CDR3 is TGCGCCAGCAGCCATGGACAGAACACCGGGGAGCTGTTTTTT.

V is TRBV6-5 and J is TRBJ1-2; maybe TRBD1 (5 bases). V lost 6 bases and J 4 bases, leaving 15 bases between the germline ends. From germline, CDR1 is MNHEY and CDR2 SVGAGI. This CDR3 has 14 amino acids. For the CDR3, the DNA is TGTGCCAGCAGACTTTCAGGGCCGGGCTATGGCTACACCTTC. This translates into CASRLSGPGYGYTF.

This clone was observed a single time. The genes are TRBV7-9 and TRBJ2-5; the D gene could be TRBD1 or TRBD2 (5 bases each). Trimming stripped 3 bases from V and 5 bases from J, with 13 bases between. The CDR3 is 14 amino acids. In germline, CDR1 is SEHNR, CDR2 FQNEAQ (reference sequence). The CDR3 DNA reads TGTGCCAGCAGCTTGGGGACGGGGTCGGAGACCCAGTACTTC. Residues: CASSLGTGSETQYF.

The chain is built from TRBV30 and TRBJ2-7; D is tentatively TRBD1 or TRBD2 (6 bases each). Germline-derived CDR1 and CDR2 are GTSNPN and SVGIG (reference sequence). This CDR3 spans 13 amino acids. Trimming pared 0 bases from V and 6 bases from J, leaving 12 bases between. The CDR3 DNA follows: TGTGCCTGGAGTGTAAGTGGGGGGCGCGAGCAGTACTTC. It yields the protein CAWSVSGGREQYF.

This clone was found a few times. The CDR3 DNA reads as TGCGCCAGCAGCTGGAGACAGGGGACCTACGAGCAGTACTTC. Translated: CASSWRQGTYEQYF. The V call is TRBV5-1, the J call TRBJ2-7; 8 nucleotides line up with TRBD1. CDR1 and CDR2 from the germline V gene are SGHRS and YFSETQ. CDR3 length equals 14 residues. J was trimmed by 2 bases and V by 3 bases; bases with no gene match: 4.

By sample share, this clone is medium-sized. The V gene is TRBV5-1, the J gene TRBJ2-7; D is ambiguous. CDR3 size: 12 residues. The germline V gene has CDR1 SGHRS and CDR2 YFSETQ. V was trimmed by 0 bases and J by 3 bases, leaving 4 bases between them. The CDR3 spells CASSLVGYEQYF. Here the CDR3 DNA reads TGCGCCAGCAGCTTGGTTGGCTACGAGCAGTACTTC. Complete variable domain (other parts from reference TRBV5-1 and TRBJ2-7): KAGVTQTPRYLIKTRGQQVTLSCSPISGHRSVSWYQQTPGQGLQFLFEYFSETQRNKGNFPGRFSGRQFSNSRSEMNVSTLELGDSALYLCASSLVGYEQYFGPGTRLTVT.

The count of this clone is one. The chain combines TRBV7-2 with TRBJ2-1, with D unresolved. This CDR3 spans 13 amino acids. The V end was cut by 0 bases, the J end by 6 bases, with 6 bases between. Germline assignment: CDR1 SGHTA and CDR2 FQGNSA. Here the CDR3 DNA reads TGTGCCAGCAGCTTAGCCTCATTCAATGAGCAGTTCTTC. Its translation: CASSLASFNEQFF. The full variable domain, completed using reference TRBV7-2 and TRBJ2-1, is GAGVSQSPSNKVTEKGKDVELRCDPISGHTALYWYRQSLGQGLEFLIYFQGNSAPDKSGLPSDRFSAERTGGSVSTLTIQRTQQEDSAVYLCASSLASFNEQFFGPGTRLTVL.

V usage is TRBV4-1 and J usage is TRBJ2-7, with unresolved D. Trimming shortened V by 1 base and J by 2 bases, and 6 bases separated the two germline ends. This CDR3 spans 13 amino acids. The germline V gene has CDR1 MGHRA and CDR2 YSYEKL. The CDR3, as DNA: TGCGCCAGCAGCCAAGTTCCCGCCTACGAGCAGTACTTC. Translated, it gives CASSQVPAYEQYF.

The rearrangement uses TRBV4-1 and TRBJ1-2, with 8 positions matching TRBD1. The CDR3 sequence is 14 residues long. Germline V lookup: CDR1 MGHRA, CDR2 YSYEKL. After removal of 4 bases from V and 3 bases from J, the junction contained 4 bases not matched to a gene. The CDR3 DNA reads as TGCGCCAGCAGCCCAGGACAGGGATACTATGGCTACACCTTC. Translated, it gives CASSPGQGYYGYTF.